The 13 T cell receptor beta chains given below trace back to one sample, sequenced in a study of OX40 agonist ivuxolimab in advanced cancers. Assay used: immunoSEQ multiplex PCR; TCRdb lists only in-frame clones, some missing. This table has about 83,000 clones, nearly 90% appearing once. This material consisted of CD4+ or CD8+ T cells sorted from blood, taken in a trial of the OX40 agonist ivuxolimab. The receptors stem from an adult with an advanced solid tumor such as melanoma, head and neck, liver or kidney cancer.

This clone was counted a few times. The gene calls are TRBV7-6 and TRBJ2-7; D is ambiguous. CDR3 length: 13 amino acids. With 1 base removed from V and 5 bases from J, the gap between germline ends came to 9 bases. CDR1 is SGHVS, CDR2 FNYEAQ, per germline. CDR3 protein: CASSLGPVHEQYF. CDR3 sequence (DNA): TGTGCCAGCAGCTTAGGGCCGGTCCACGAGCAGTACTTC.

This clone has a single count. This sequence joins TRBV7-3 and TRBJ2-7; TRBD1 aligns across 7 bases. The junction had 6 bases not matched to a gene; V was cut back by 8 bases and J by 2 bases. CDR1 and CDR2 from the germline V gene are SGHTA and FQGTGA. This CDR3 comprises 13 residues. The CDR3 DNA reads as TGTGCCAGCTCACAGGGGCCGACCTACGAGCAGTACTTC. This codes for CASSQGPTYEQYF.

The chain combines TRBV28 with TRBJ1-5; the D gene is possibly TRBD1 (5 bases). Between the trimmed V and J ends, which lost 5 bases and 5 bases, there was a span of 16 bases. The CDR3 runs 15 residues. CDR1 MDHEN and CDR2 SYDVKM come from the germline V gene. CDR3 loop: CASSAPGGPHQPQHF. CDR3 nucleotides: TGTGCCAGCAGTGCCCCGGGGGGTCCCCATCAGCCCCAGCATTTT. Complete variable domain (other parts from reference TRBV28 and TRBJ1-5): DVKVTQSSRYLVKRTGEKVFLECVQDMDHENMFWYRQDPGLGLRLIYFSYDVKMKEKGDIPEGYSVSREKKERFSLILESASTNQTSMYLCASSAPGGPHQPQHFGDGTRLSIL.

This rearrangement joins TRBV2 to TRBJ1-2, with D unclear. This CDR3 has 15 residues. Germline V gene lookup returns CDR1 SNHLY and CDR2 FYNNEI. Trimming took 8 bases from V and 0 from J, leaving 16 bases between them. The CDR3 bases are TGTGCCAGCCGGGAGCAGCCTGAGACTAACTATGGCTACACCTTC. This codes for CASREQPETNYGYTF.

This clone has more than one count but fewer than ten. The CDR3 region has the DNA TGTGCCAGCAGTCGCTCTGGCAGGGAGCAGTACTTC. Residues: CASSRSGREQYF. The chain couples TRBV6-1 to TRBJ2-7; D is ambiguous. The CDR3 spans 12 residues. Germline CDR1 and CDR2: MNHNS and SASEGT. The V end lost 5 bases, the J end lost 7 bases, and 12 bases lay between the germline ends.

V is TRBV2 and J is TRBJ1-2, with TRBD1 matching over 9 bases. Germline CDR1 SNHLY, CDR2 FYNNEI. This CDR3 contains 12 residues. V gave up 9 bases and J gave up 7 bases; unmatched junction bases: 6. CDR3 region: CASPQGAVGYTF. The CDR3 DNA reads TGTGCCAGTCCACAGGGGGCAGTTGGCTACACCTTC.

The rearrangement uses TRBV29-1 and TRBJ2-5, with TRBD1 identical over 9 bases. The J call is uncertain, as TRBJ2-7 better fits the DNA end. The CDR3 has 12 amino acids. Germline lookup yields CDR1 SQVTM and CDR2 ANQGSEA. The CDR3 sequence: CSVVWTGVEQYF. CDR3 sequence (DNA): TGCAGCGTTGTCTGGACAGGGGTCGAGCAGTACTTC.

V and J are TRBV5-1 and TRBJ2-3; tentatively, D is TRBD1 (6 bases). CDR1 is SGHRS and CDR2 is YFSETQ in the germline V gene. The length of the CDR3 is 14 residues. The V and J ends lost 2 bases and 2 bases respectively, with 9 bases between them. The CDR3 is CASSLQGNTDTQYF. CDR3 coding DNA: TGCGCCAGCAGCTTACAGGGAAACACAGATACGCAGTATTTT.

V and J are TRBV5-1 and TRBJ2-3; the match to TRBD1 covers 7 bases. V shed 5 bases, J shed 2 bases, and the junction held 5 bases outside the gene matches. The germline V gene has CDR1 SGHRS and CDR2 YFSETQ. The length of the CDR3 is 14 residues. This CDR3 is CASRPGQHTDTQYF. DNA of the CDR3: TGCGCCAGCAGACCGGGACAGCACACAGATACGCAGTATTTT.

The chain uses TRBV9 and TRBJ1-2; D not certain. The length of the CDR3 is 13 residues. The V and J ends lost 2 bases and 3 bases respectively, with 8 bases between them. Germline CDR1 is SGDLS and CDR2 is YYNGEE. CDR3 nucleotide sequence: TGTGCCAGCAGCGTGCAATCGTACTATGGCTACACCTTC. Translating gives CASSVQSYYGYTF.

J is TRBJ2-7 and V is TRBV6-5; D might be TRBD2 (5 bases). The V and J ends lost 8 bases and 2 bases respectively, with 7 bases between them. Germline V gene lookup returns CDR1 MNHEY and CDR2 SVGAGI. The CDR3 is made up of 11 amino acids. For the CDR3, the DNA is TGTGCCAGCCAGGAGGCCTACGAGCAGTACTTC. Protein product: CASQEAYEQYF.

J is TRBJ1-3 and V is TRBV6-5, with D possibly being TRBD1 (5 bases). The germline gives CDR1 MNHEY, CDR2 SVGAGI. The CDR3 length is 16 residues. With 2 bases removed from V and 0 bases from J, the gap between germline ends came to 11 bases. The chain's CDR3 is CASSYGAGYSGNTIYF. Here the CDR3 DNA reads TGTGCCAGCAGTTACGGGGCAGGTTACTCTGGAAACACCATATATTTT.

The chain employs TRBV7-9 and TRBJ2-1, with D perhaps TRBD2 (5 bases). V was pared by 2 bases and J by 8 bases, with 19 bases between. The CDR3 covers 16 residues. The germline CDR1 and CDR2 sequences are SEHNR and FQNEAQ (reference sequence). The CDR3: CASSLKRATYPHEQFF. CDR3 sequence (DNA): TGTGCCAGCAGCTTAAAGAGGGCCACCTATCCCCATGAGCAGTTCTTC. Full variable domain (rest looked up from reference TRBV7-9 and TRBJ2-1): DTGVSQNPRHKITKRGQNVTFRCDPISEHNRLYWYRQTLGQGPEFLTYFQNEAQLEKSRLLSDRFSAERPKGSFSTLEIQRTEQGDSAMYLCASSLKRATYPHEQFFGPGTRLTVL.